One sample yielded the 16 T cell receptor beta chains listed below, sequenced in a study of T cells in Graves' hyperthyroidism and ophthalmopathy. Amplification of TCR beta CDR3 regions used RNA as the template. TCR CDR3 regions were first amplified by RT-PCR with HTBI primers. TCRdb fed the multiplex PCR reads into MiXCR, producing one record per CDR3 protein. This sample has about 510,000 distinct CDR3 sequences, with 14% found just once. Sequencing was done on a sample of blood. Every receptor here comes from a woman aged 40 to 50 with Graves' hyperthyroidism.

This clonotype has a count of ten or more. This sequence joins TRBV30 and TRBJ2-3; 8 bases are a match to TRBD1. V was clipped by 2 bases and J by 6 bases; unmatched bases: 10. Germline loops: CDR1 GTSNPN, CDR2 SVGIG (reference sequence). This CDR3 region has 15 residues. The CDR3 coding sequence is TGTGCCTGGAGTTTCCGGGACAGGCGATCGGATACGCAGTATTTT. Its protein product is CAWSFRDRRSDTQYF.

In this sample, this clonotype turned up a few times. The chain employs TRBV6-1 and TRBJ1-2; D may be TRBD1 (5 bases). Per the germline V gene, CDR1 is MNHNS and CDR2 is SASEGT. This CDR3 has 12 amino acids. Trimming removed 9 bases at V and 7 bases at J, with 15 bases between. The CDR3 here is CASRGARSGYTF. The DNA of the CDR3 is TGTGCCAGTCGAGGGGCGAGATCTGGCTACACCTTC.

This chain connects TRBV7-2 to TRBJ1-1, with D hard to call. CDR1 is SGHTA, CDR2 FQGNSA, per germline. This CDR3 spans 14 amino acids. Trimming removed 1 base from V and 2 bases from J, with 8 bases in between. The CDR3 is CASSLGGINTEAFF. The CDR3 DNA sequence: TGTGCCAGCAGCTTAGGAGGAATTAACACTGAAGCTTTCTTT.

This clonotype has just a few counts. The rearrangement links TRBV10-2 to TRBJ1-5, with no clear D. Germline lookup yields CDR1 WSHSY and CDR2 SAAADI. This CDR3 region has 13 residues. Trimming cost V 2 bases and J 7 bases, with 9 bases left between them. CDR3 DNA: TGCGCCAGCAGTGAGGGTGTTTTGCAGCCCCAGCATTTT. Translation gives CASSEGVLQPQHF.

The V and J genes are TRBV20-1 and TRBJ2-1; 7 positions match TRBD2. CDR1 is DFQATT and CDR2 is SNEGSKA in the germline V gene (reference sequence). V shed 5 bases and J 2 bases; nucleotides not matched to a gene: 9. The CDR3 runs 15 residues. CDR3 in DNA: TGCAGTGCTCCTGGGGCGGGAGCCCCCTACAATGAGCAGTTCTTC. Its protein is CSAPGAGAPYNEQFF.

This clonotype showed up just a few times. The rearrangement joins TRBV5-8 to TRBJ1-3; TRBD1 is a possible D gene (5 bases). Between the trimmed V and J ends, which lost 0 bases and 2 bases, there was a span of 18 bases. Germline assignment: CDR1 SGHTS and CDR2 YDEGEE. CDR3 length: 18 amino acids. The CDR3 DNA follows: TGTGCCAGCAGCTTGGACTTAAGCGGGGGAAATACTGGAAACACCATATATTTT. Amino acid sequence: CASSLDLSGGNTGNTIYF.

This clonotype was seen more than once but under ten times. A single base separates this from a much larger clone, so it may be a read error. The genes are TRBV20-1 and TRBJ2-1; 7 bases are shared with TRBD1. The V and J ends lost 0 bases and 7 bases, in that order; junction bases with no gene match: 12. CDR1 and CDR2 (germline): DFQATT, SNEGSKA (reference sequence). The CDR3 spans 16 residues. Here the CDR3 DNA reads TGCAGTGCTAGAGATAGGTCGACAGGGAGCCGGAATGAGCAGTTCTTC. Translating it yields CSARDRSTGSRNEQFF.

This chain joins TRBV4-1 and TRBJ1-4; D remains ambiguous. Germline V gene sequence: CDR1 MGHRA, CDR2 YSYEKL. This CDR3 has 15 residues. Deletions cut 1 base from V and 4 bases from J, with 10 bases between. The CDR3, as DNA: TGCGCCAGCAGCCAAGTCGGCGGAATTAATGAAAAACTGTTTTTT. It encodes CASSQVGGINEKLFF.

This clonotype was seen ten or more times. This chain connects TRBV20-1 to TRBJ2-7, with a tentative D call TRBD2 (5 bases). CDR3 length: 14 residues. Germline loops: CDR1 DFQATT, CDR2 SNEGSKA (reference sequence). The V end was cut by 3 bases, the J end by 5 bases, with 17 bases between. The CDR3 region is CSASLDLARDEQYF. The CDR3 DNA reads TGCAGTGCTAGTTTAGATCTAGCTCGAGACGAGCAGTACTTC.

This clonotype was seen at least ten times. The chain links TRBV12-3 or TRBV12-4 to TRBJ2-7; D remains ambiguous. The CDR3 is made up of 13 amino acids. V lost 3 bases and J 2 bases, leaving 8 bases between the germline ends. This CDR3 reads CASSLGFAYEQYF. CDR3 coding DNA: TGTGCCAGCAGTTTGGGTTTTGCCTACGAGCAGTACTTC.

This clonotype was detected only a few times. The chain has TRBV10-3 and TRBJ1-2; D is possibly TRBD1 (6 bases). Germline V gene lookup returns CDR1 ENHRY and CDR2 SYGVKD. There are 15 residues in the CDR3. Trimming took off 6 bases at V and 4 bases at J, with 18 bases between the two ends. CDR3 residues: CAIRVTQGLGYGYTF. The DNA of the CDR3 is TGTGCCATCAGAGTTACCCAGGGGCTAGGCTATGGCTACACCTTC.

This clonotype was counted ten times or more. The chain has TRBV12-3 or TRBV12-4 and TRBJ2-7; 13 bases fit TRBD2. V shed 6 bases, J shed 5 bases, and the junction held 7 bases outside the gene matches. This CDR3 contains 15 residues. CDR3 DNA: TGTGCCAGCAGCCTACTAGCGGGAGGGCCCAACGAGCAGTACTTC. Translated: CASSLLAGGPNEQYF.

This clonotype has more than one count but fewer than ten. The rearrangement uses TRBV20-1 and TRBJ1-1, with 8 bases that match TRBD1. In germline, CDR1 is DFQATT, CDR2 SNEGSKA (reference sequence). The CDR3 length is 13 residues. V was clipped by 5 bases and J by 1 base; unmatched bases: 3. The CDR3 here is CSAPGQGNTEAFF. The CDR3 nucleotides read TGCAGTGCTCCTGGACAGGGGAACACTGAAGCTTTCTTT.

There are many counts of this clonotype. The rearrangement uses TRBV7-2 and TRBJ2-1; D call uncertain. CDR1 is SGHTA and CDR2 is FQGNSA in the germline V gene. The V gene lost 5 bases and the J gene lost 2 bases, with 7 bases spanning the gap. The CDR3 totals 13 residues. This CDR3 reads CASSEVTYNEQFF. CDR3 DNA: TGTGCCAGCAGCGAGGTCACCTACAATGAGCAGTTCTTC. Supplemented by reference TRBV7-2 and TRBJ2-1, the full variable domain reads GAGVSQSPSNKVTEKGKDVELRCDPISGHTALYWYRQSLGQGLEFLIYFQGNSAPDKSGLPSDRFSAERTGGSVSTLTIQRTQQEDSAVYLCASSEVTYNEQFFGPGTRLTVL.

This clonotype was recorded a few times. J is TRBJ2-3 and V is TRBV12-3 or TRBV12-4; D call uncertain. Deletions cut 7 bases from V and 0 bases from J, with 17 bases between. The CDR3 is 16 amino acids. The CDR3 nucleotides read TGTGCCAGCACCTTCCGAACCGGAGCTAGCACAGATACGCAGTATTTT. This codes for CASTFRTGASTDTQYF.

This clonotype appeared a few times. V and J are TRBV24-1 and TRBJ2-1; 9 nucleotides match TRBD1. CDR3 size: 18 residues. J was trimmed by 6 bases and V by 3 bases; bases with no gene match: 14. Per the germline V gene, CDR1 is KGHDR and CDR2 is SFDVKD. The CDR3 is CATSDIRLGTGTSNEQFF. The CDR3 bases are TGTGCCACCAGTGATATCAGATTGGGGACAGGGACTTCCAATGAGCAGTTCTTC.